Following are 10 T cell receptor beta chains from one sample sequenced in a study of control samples from healthy donors and cancer patients. Method: immunoSEQ multiplex PCR; TCRdb's copy keeps in-frame clones and lacks some. The sample consists of roughly 45,000 clones, just over 85% of them appearing once. Sequencing was carried out using PBMCs. The receptors come from a woman aged 50 to 60 with lung cancer.

V usage is TRBV11-3 and J usage is TRBJ2-3; 7 nucleotides match TRBD2. CDR3 length: 16 residues. Germline V gene data show CDR1 as SGHNT and CDR2 as YENEEA. The junction had 10 bases not matched to a gene; V was cut back by 3 bases and J by 4 bases. CDR3 sequence: CASSFSSLADSDTQYF. Here the CDR3 DNA reads TGTGCCAGCAGCTTTAGTAGTCTAGCGGACTCAGATACGCAGTATTTT. Full variable domain (missing parts from reference TRBV11-3 and TRBJ2-3): EAGVVQSPRYKIIEKKQPVAFWCNPISGHNTLYWYLQNLGQGPELLIRYENEEAVDDSQLPKDRFSAERLKGVDSTLKIQPAELGDSAVYLCASSFSSLADSDTQYFGPGTRLTVL.

V usage is TRBV7-8 and J usage is TRBJ2-3; D uncertain. CDR1 SGHVS and CDR2 FQNEAQ come from the germline V gene. With 5 bases removed from V and 2 bases from J, the gap between germline ends came to 8 bases. The CDR3 extends over 13 amino acids. The CDR3 DNA reads TGTGCCAGCAGCCCCCTAAACACAGATACGCAGTATTTT. Translating gives CASSPLNTDTQYF.

The chain uses TRBV29-1 and TRBJ1-1; D perhaps matches TRBD1 (6 bases). V was cut by 5 bases and J by 1 base, with 14 bases left in between. Looked up from germline, CDR1 is SQVTM and CDR2 is ANQGSEA. This CDR3 is 14 amino acids long. CDR3 nucleotides: TGCAGCGTTTCCGGGACACTGGCGAACACTGAAGCTTTCTTT. Translated, it gives CSVSGTLANTEAFF.

CDR3 nucleotides: TGCGCCAGCAGCCCTTCGGTCGTGGCGGGGGGGCGTGAGCAGTTCTTC. Protein sequence: CASSPSVVAGGREQFF. V is TRBV5-1 and J is TRBJ2-1, with TRBD2 identical over 9 bases. Losses at the gene ends were 4 bases for V and 9 bases for J; bases not matched to a gene: 14. From germline, CDR1 is SGHRS and CDR2 YFSETQ. CDR3 length: 16 amino acids.

The chain links TRBV12-3 or TRBV12-4 to TRBJ1-2; D gene unclear. Trimming took off 2 bases at V and 8 bases at J, with 9 bases between the two ends. The CDR3 consists of 12 residues. CDR3 coding DNA: TGTGCCAGCAGTTTACGGGAATGGGGCTACACCTTC. Encoded protein: CASSLREWGYTF.

The chain combines TRBV7-9 with TRBJ2-3, with D hard to call. The CDR3 has 13 amino acids. V was clipped by 6 bases and J by 5 bases, with 12 bases between them. Germline CDR1 and CDR2: SEHNR and FQNEAQ (reference sequence). DNA for the CDR3: TGTGCCAGCAGACGGTCCGTGGGAGATACGCAGTATTTT. It yields the protein CASRRSVGDTQYF.

The CDR3 protein is CASSFYGTGRLEEKLFF. Written as DNA, the CDR3 is TGTGCCAGCAGCTTCTACGGGACAGGCCGTTTGGAGGAAAAACTGTTTTTT. This rearrangement joins TRBV11-2 to TRBJ1-4; 8 nucleotides align to TRBD1. Germline lookup yields CDR1 SGHAT and CDR2 FQNNGV. CDR3 length: 17 amino acids. With V trimmed by 3 bases and J by 8 bases, 14 bases remained unmatched.

This chain links TRBV28 with TRBJ2-5, with D possibly being TRBD1 (5 bases). There are 13 residues in the CDR3. V was clipped by 7 bases and J by 2 bases, with 11 bases between them. Germline-derived CDR1 and CDR2 are MDHEN and SYDVKM. CDR3 coding DNA: TGTGCCAGCACCGGCAGGGCTCAAGAGACCCAGTACTTC. This translates into CASTGRAQETQYF.

The chain carries TRBV13 and TRBJ2-2; D not resolved. The V and J ends lost 5 bases and 5 bases respectively, with 6 bases between them. The CDR3 length is 12 residues. Germline lookup yields CDR1 PRHDT and CDR2 FYEKMQ (reference sequence). In nucleotides, the CDR3 is TGTGCCAGCAGCCTTAGGACCGGGGAGCTGTTTTTT. This translates into CASSLRTGELFF.

This chain links TRBV28 with TRBJ1-2, with D uncertain. Germline V gene data show CDR1 as MDHEN and CDR2 as SYDVKM. V lost 6 bases to trimming and J lost 3 bases, with 20 bases between them. The CDR3 spans 16 residues. For the CDR3, the DNA is TGTGCCAGCAGCCAACCGTTGGGAGTGAGGTACTATGGCTACACCTTC. Amino acid sequence: CASSQPLGVRYYGYTF.